Listed below are T cell receptor beta chains from one sample, sequenced in a study of tumor-infiltrating lymphocytes in oesophageal squamous cell carcinoma. Using its own MiXCR run on the PCR reads, TCRdb lists one record per CDR3 protein. The sample shows some 9,900 distinct CDR3 sequences, about 60% of them seen only once. The sequenced sample consisted of esophageal tumor tissue. The source is a male donor with esophageal squamous cell carcinoma. CDR3s include the opening cysteine and the closing phenylalanine or tryptophan. A D gene is named only where the DNA matches it firmly. Rows give clone size only sometimes, using once, few, many, or a class for an expanded clone.

TRBV7-3	NA	TRBJ2-1	few	CASSLLLGQEQFF	TGTGCCAGCAGCTTATTGTTGGGGCAGGAGCAGTTCTTC
TRBV11-2	TRBD2	TRBJ2-3	few	CASSFRGGRGNADTQYF	TGTGCCAGCAGCTTCCGTGGCGGGAGGGGGAACGCAGATACGCAGTATTTT
TRBV11-2	NA	TRBJ2-5	NA	CASSLVRQQETQYF	TGTGCCAGCAGCTTAGTTCGACAGCAAGAGACCCAGTACTTC
TRBV7-9	NA	TRBJ2-1	NA	CASSLGGWGEQYF	TGTGCCAGCAGCTTAGGGGGGTGGGGTGAGCAGTACTTT
TRBV7-4	NA	TRBJ2-1	NA	CASSLGTGQETQFF	TGTGCCAGCAGCTTAGGGACGGGCCAAGAGACCCAGTTCTTC
TRBV7-9	TRBD2	TRBJ2-1	NA	CASRRRGETSGSMPYNEQFF	TGTGCCAGCAGACGTAGAGGGGAGACTAGCGGGAGTATGCCCTACAATGAGCAGTTCTTC
TRBV6-1	NA	TRBJ2-7	NA	CASSPSTRDKRLNEQYF	TGTGCCAGCAGTCCCTCTACCCGGGACAAGCGGTTAAATGAGCAGTACTTC
TRBV28	TRBD1	TRBJ2-7	many	CASSRPGTGRYEQYF	TGTGCCAGCAGCAGACCCGGGACAGGGAGATACGAGCAGTACTTC
TRBV7-2	TRBD2	TRBJ2-7	NA	CASSLLREGYEQYF	TGTGCCAGCAGCTTATTGCGGGAGGGGTACGAGCAGTACTTC
TRBV7-2	NA	TRBJ2-3	few	CASSLAGLITDTQYF	TGTGCCAGCAGCTTGGCAGGCCTAATCACAGATACGCAGTATTTT
TRBV7-8	NA	TRBJ2-2	NA	CASSFYSGTSNTGELFF	TGTGCCAGCAGCTTCTACTCCGGGACTTCGAACACCGGGGAGCTGTTTTTT
TRBV12-3/TRBV12-4	NA	TRBJ1-2	medium-sized	CASSFLSTNYGYTF	TGTGCCAGCAGTTTTCTATCCACTAACTATGGCTACACCTTC
TRBV7-9	TRBD2	TRBJ2-7	NA	CASSSTTTGTSGRGYEQYF	TGTGCCAGCAGCTCCACCACTACCGGGACTAGCGGGAGGGGCTACGAGCAGTACTTC
TRBV7-8	NA	TRBJ2-1	few	CASSLAGGGADEQFF	TGTGCCAGCAGCTTAGCGGGAGGGGGAGCGGATGAGCAGTTCTTC
TRBV11-3	TRBD1	TRBJ2-1	NA	CASSLRTGYNEQFF	TGTGCCAGCAGCCTCAGGACAGGGTACAATGAGCAGTTCTTC
TRBV7-2	NA	TRBJ2-7	NA	CASSLISEQYF	TGTGCCAGCAGCTTAATATCCGAGCAGTACTTC
TRBV6-5	NA	TRBJ1-5	once	CASSYRLGDQPQHF	TGTGCCAGCAGTTATAGACTTGGAGACCAGCCCCAGCATTTT
TRBV12-3/TRBV12-4	TRBD2	TRBJ2-5	many	CASSLGRGGQETQYF	TGTGCCAGCAGTTTGGGGCGGGGGGGCCAAGAGACCCAGTACTTC
TRBV15	TRBD2	TRBJ2-5	NA	CATSGLAGETQYF	TGTGCCACCTCGGGACTAGCGGGAGAGACCCAGTACTTC
TRBV7-3	NA	TRBJ2-6	many	CASSFGYRGKRWLHLRF	NA
TRBV7-3	NA	TRBJ2-3	NA	CASSLIAREGTQYF	TGTGCCAGCAGCTTAATTGCGCGGGAAGGTACGCAGTATTTT
TRBV12-3/TRBV12-4	NA	TRBJ2-3	many	CASSLSGRTDTQYF	TGTGCCAGCAGTTTATCTGGACGGACAGATACGCAGTATTTT
TRBV6-9	NA	TRBJ2-7	NA	CASSYRAASPDEQYF	TGTGCCAGCAGTTACCGGGCAGCCTCGCCCGACGAGCAGTACTTC
TRBV7-2	NA	TRBJ2-7	NA	CASSFLGNYEQYF	TGTGCCAGCAGCTTTCTAGGTAACTACGAGCAGTACTTC
TRBV23-1	TRBD2	TRBJ2-7	NA	CASSQLDAGVAEQYF	TGCGCCAGCAGTCAATTGGATGCGGGAGTAGCCGAGCAGTACTTC
TRBV10-2	NA	TRBJ2-1	medium-sized	CASSTGTYNEQFF	TGCGCCAGCAGTACCGGGACCTACAATGAGCAGTTCTTC
TRBV28	NA	TRBJ1-1	NA	CGTGLNTEAFF	TGCGGGACGGGTCTGAACACTGAAGCTTTCTTT
TRBV6-2/TRBV6-3	TRBD2	TRBJ2-1	few	CASSFQTSGSSNEQFF	TGTGCCAGCAGCTTCCAGACTAGCGGGAGTTCCAATGAGCAGTTCTTC
TRBV7-6	TRBD1	TRBJ2-7	few	CASSPGTGTYEQYF	TGTGCCAGCAGCCCCGGGACAGGTACCTACGAGCAGTACTTC
TRBV11-2	NA	TRBJ2-1	NA	CASSLAGASYNEQFF	TGTGCCAGCAGCTTAGCAGGGGCCTCCTACAATGAGCAGTTCTTC
TRBV28	TRBD2	TRBJ2-1	few	CASSTRGREFF	TGTGCCAGCAGTACCCGGGGGAGGGAGTTCTTC
TRBV7-2	NA	TRBJ2-7	NA	CASSLDRPGNEQYF	TGTGCCAGCAGCTTAGATCGGCCGGGCAATGAGCAGTACTTC
TRBV7-2	NA	TRBJ2-5	NA	CASSLVREETQYF	TGTGCCAGCAGCTTAGTTAGGGAAGAGACCCAGTACTTC
TRBV24-1	NA	TRBJ2-5	NA	CATAEQLQETQYF	TGTGCCACCGCGGAGCAGCTACAAGAGACCCAGTACTTC
TRBV12-3/TRBV12-4	NA	TRBJ1-2	NA	CASSSTGFPYGYTF	TGTGCCAGCAGTAGTACAGGGTTCCCTTATGGCTACACCTTC
TRBV6-2/TRBV6-3	TRBD1	TRBJ1-2	NA	CASGGQGFHGYTF	TGTGCCAGCGGGGGACAGGGCTTCCATGGCTACACCTTC
TRBV7-2	NA	TRBJ2-1	NA	CASSPTPQGNEQFF	TGTGCCAGCAGCCCGACACCGCAGGGCAATGAGCAGTTCTTC
TRBV12-3/TRBV12-4	TRBD1	TRBJ1-5	once	CASRGTGGHQPQHF	TGTGCCAGCAGGGGGACAGGGGGCCATCAGCCCCAGCATTTT
TRBV7-9	NA	TRBJ2-5	NA	CASSSRGSTQETQYF	TGTGCCAGCAGCTCCCGGGGGAGCACCCAAGAGACCCAGTACTTC
TRBV7-6	TRBD2	TRBJ2-7	NA	CASSTTSGSSAEQYF	TGTGCCAGCAGCACCACTAGCGGGAGCAGTGCTGAGCAGTACTTC
TRBV7-2	NA	TRBJ2-7	NA	CASSLARGEQYF	TGTGCCAGCAGCTTAGCGCGAGGGGAGCAGTACTTC
TRBV7-4	TRBD1	TRBJ2-7	NA	CASTNPDRGSEQYF	TGTGCCAGCACCAATCCGGACAGGGGTAGCGAGCAGTACTTC
TRBV28	NA	TRBJ2-1	NA	CASSLGGRSYNEQFF	TGTGCCAGCAGTTTAGGGGGAAGGTCCTACAATGAGCAGTTCTTC
TRBV7-2	NA	TRBJ2-6	many	CASSLGLSVANVLTF	TGTGCCAGCAGCTTAGGGCTAAGTGTGGCCAACGTCCTGACTTTC
TRBV7-6	TRBD2	TRBJ2-7	NA	CASSLTGLAGGIYEQYF	TGTGCCAGCAGCTTAACAGGACTAGCGGGAGGGATCTACGAGCAGTACTTC
TRBV7-1	TRBD1	TRBJ2-1	NA	CASSDTDRVNEQFF	TGTGCCAGCAGCGATACGGACAGGGTCAATGAGCAGTTCTTC
TRBV6-1	NA	TRBJ2-5	NA	CASRERWKGETQYF	TGTGCCAGCAGAGAAAGGTGGAAAGGGGAGACCCAGTACTTC
TRBV6-5	TRBD2	TRBJ2-3	NA	CASITRGGRGGPDTQYF	TGTGCCAGCATCACTCGGGGGGGCAGGGGAGGGCCAGATACGCAGTATTTT
TRBV6-1	TRBD1	TRBJ2-5	NA	CASSELGGRGPETQYF	TGTGCCAGCAGTGAATTAGGAGGCAGGGGGCCGGAGACCCAGTACTTC
TRBV5-4	NA	TRBJ1-1	many	CASSPWGKNTEAFF	TGTGCCAGCAGCCCCTGGGGGAAGAACACTGAAGCTTTCTTT
TRBV7-3	TRBD1	TRBJ2-7	NA	CASSLTGDRLYEQYF	TGTGCCAGCAGCTTAACCGGGGACAGGCTCTACGAGCAGTACTTC
TRBV28	TRBD2	TRBJ2-7	medium-sized	CASRAGLAGTIEQYF	TGTGCCAGCAGAGCGGGACTAGCTGGAACCATCGAGCAGTACTTC
TRBV12-3/TRBV12-4	NA	TRBJ2-3	NA	CASSNQEAGTDTQYF	TGTGCCAGCAGTAACCAGGAGGCCGGCACAGATACGCAGTATTTT
TRBV6-2/TRBV6-3	NA	TRBJ2-1	NA	CASSYGEIGEQFF	TGTGCCAGCAGTTACGGAGAAATTGGTGAGCAGTTCTTC
TRBV7-9	NA	TRBJ2-1	hyperexpanded	CASSLDRSVAAEQFF	TGTGCCAGCAGCTTAGATAGGAGCGTAGCCGCTGAGCAGTTCTTC
TRBV7-3	NA	TRBJ2-5	NA	CASSRSGLETQYF	TGTGCCAGCAGCCGGTCGGGGCTAGAGACCCAGTACTTC
TRBV7-2	TRBD1	TRBJ2-5	NA	CASSPSLTGGETQYF	TGTGCCAGCAGCCCCTCTCTGACAGGGGGAGAGACCCAGTACTTC
TRBV28	TRBD1	TRBJ1-4	NA	CASTPSGQRKEKLFF	TGTGCCAGCACCCCCTCGGGACAGCGAAAGGAAAAACTGTTTTTT
TRBV6-6	TRBD1	TRBJ2-5	few	CASSPITGEETQYF	TGTGCCAGCAGTCCTATAACAGGGGAAGAGACCCAGTACTTC